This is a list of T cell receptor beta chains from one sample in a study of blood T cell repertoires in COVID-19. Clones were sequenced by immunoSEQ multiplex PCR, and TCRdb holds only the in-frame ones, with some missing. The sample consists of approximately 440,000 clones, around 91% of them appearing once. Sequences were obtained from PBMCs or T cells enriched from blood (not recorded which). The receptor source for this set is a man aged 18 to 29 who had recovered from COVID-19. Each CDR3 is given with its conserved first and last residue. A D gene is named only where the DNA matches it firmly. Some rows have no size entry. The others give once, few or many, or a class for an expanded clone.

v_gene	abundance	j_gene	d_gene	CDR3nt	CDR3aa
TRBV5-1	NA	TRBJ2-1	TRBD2	TGCGCCAGCAGCTTGGGACTAGCGGGAGGCGATGAGCAGTTCTTC	CASSLGLAGGDEQFF
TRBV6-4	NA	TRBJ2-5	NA	TGTGCCAGCAGTGACCTCAGGTATCAAGAGACCCAGTACTTC	CASSDLRYQETQYF
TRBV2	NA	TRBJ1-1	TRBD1	TGTGCCAGCAGGGACAGGGGGCGGGGAGCTTTCTTT	CASRDRGRGAFF
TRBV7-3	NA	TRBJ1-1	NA	TGTGCCAGCAGCCCCGGAGCGGCGAGCACTGAAGCTTTCTTT	CASSPGAASTEAFF
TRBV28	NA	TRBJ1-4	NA	TGTGCCAGCAGCTCGCCGGAGGGACCAACCGTAGGGCTGTTTTTT	CASSSPEGPTVGLFF
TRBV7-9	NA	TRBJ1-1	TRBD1	TGTGCCAGCGAGGACAGGGGAGGACTCGACACTGAAGCTTTCTTT	CASEDRGGLDTEAFF
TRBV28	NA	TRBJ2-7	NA	TGTGCCAGCAGCTCAGGGTACGAGCAGTACTTC	CASSSGYEQYF
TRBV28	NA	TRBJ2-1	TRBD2	TGTGCCAGCAGTTCGCCGGGACTAGCGGGAAGGAATGAGCAGTTCTTC	CASSSPGLAGRNEQFF
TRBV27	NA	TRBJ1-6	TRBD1	TGTGCCAGCAGTTCCACGTGGGACAGGGGCTCCTATAATTCACCCCTCCACTTT	CASSSTWDRGSYNSPLHF
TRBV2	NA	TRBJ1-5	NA	TGTGCCAGTGCACAGGGTCCGTCGATTAGCAATCAGCCCCAGCATTTT	CASAQGPSISNQPQHF
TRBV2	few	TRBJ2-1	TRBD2	TGTGCCAGCAAGTGGGGGACTAGTGTGTTCTTC	CASKWGTSVFF
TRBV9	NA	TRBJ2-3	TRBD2	TGTGCCAGCAGCCGCGGGAGCCCAGATACGCAGTATTTT	CASSRGSPDTQYF
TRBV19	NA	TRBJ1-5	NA	TGTGCCAGCCGGGCACTGGGAGGCAATCAGCCCCAGCATTTT	CASRALGGNQPQHF
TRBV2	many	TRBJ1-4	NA	TGTGCCAGCAGTAACAGGGACGGGGAAAAACTGTTTTTT	CASSNRDGEKLFF
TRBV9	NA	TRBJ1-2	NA	TGTGCCAGCAGCGATCGGTACTATGGCTACACCTTC	CASSDRYYGYTF
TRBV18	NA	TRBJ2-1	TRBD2	TGTGCCAGCTCACCACCATCCCTAGCGGGAGTTTACAATGAGCAGTTCTTC	CASSPPSLAGVYNEQFF
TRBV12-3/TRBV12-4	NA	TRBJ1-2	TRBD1	TGTGCCAGCAGCCTGACAGGGCCCTATGGCTACACCTTC	CASSLTGPYGYTF
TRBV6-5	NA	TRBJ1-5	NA	TGTGCCAGCAGTCGAGGGTCTTGGGATCAGCCCCAGCATTTT	CASSRGSWDQPQHF
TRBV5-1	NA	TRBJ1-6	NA	TGCGCCAGCAGCTTGAATTCGGGCTGGGGACAAGGTCCACCCCTCCACTTT	CASSLNSGWGQGPPLHF
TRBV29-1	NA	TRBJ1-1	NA	TGCAGCGTTGAAGGGGGACATTTAGAAGCTTTCTTT	CSVEGGHLEAFF
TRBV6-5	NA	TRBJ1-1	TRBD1	TGTGCCAGCAGATCAAGACAGGGGGAAAATGAAGCTTTCTTT	CASRSRQGENEAFF
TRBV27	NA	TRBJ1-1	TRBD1	TGTGCCAGCAGTCTACAAACAACAGGGGGCGGAAGTACTGAAGCTTTCTTT	CASSLQTTGGGSTEAFF
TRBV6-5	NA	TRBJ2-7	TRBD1	TGTGCCAGCCCCCCACCGGGACAGGTAGTTGAGCAGTACTTC	CASPPPGQVVEQYF
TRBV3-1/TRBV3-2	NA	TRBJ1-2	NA	TGTGCCAGCAGCCCCGGGACAACCGCCAATGGCTACACCTTC	CASSPGTTANGYTF
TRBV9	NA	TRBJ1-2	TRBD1	TGTGCCAGCAGATTAACACCCGGGACAGGGGTGGATGGCTACACCTTC	CASRLTPGTGVDGYTF
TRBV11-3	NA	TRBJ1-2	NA	TGTGCCAGCAGCCTACAGGGATCGGGCTACACCTTC	CASSLQGSGYTF
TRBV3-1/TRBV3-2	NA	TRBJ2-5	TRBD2	TGTGCCAGCAGCCAGGGCGGGAGGGCAGGTGAGACCCAGTACTTC	CASSQGGRAGETQYF
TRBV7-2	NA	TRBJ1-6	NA	TGTGCCAGCAGCAAGACCTGGGGGGTCGGTTCACCCCTCCACTTT	CASSKTWGVGSPLHF
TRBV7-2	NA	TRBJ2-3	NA	TGTGCCAGCAGCTTAGATTATACAGATACGCAGTATTTT	CASSLDYTDTQYF
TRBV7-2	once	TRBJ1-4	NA	TGTGCCAGCAGCTTGTCCAGGGGAGCTAATGAAAAACTGTTTTTT	CASSLSRGANEKLFF
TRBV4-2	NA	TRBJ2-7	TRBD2	TGTGCCAGCAGCCAAATAGCGGGAGGACCCTACGAGCAGTACTTC	CASSQIAGGPYEQYF
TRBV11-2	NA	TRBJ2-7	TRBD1	TGTGCCAGCAGCCCACTGACAGGGACCTACGAGCAGTACTTC	CASSPLTGTYEQYF
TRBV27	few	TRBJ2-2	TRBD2	TGTGCCAGCACTGGGCTAGCGGGAGTTCGGACCGGGGAGCTGTTTTTT	CASTGLAGVRTGELFF
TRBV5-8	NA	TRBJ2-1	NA	TGTGCCAGCAGCTTGGGCGAGTCCGCCTACAATGAGCAGTTCTTC	CASSLGESAYNEQFF
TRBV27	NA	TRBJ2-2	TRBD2	TGTGCCAGCAGCTTACTGGGGGGGGACACCGGGGAGCTGTTTTTT	CASSLLGGDTGELFF
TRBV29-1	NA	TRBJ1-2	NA	TGCAGCGTGGGGGACAAATACTATGGCTACACCTTC	CSVGDKYYGYTF
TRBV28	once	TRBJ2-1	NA	TGTGCCAGCAGAGCCCCCCCAGGGGGGAGGAATGAGCAGTTCTTC	CASRAPPGGRNEQFF
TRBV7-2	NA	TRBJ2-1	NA	TGTGCCAGCAGCTTCGGCGGGCCCAATGAGCAGTTCTTC	CASSFGGPNEQFF
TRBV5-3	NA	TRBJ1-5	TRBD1	TGTGCCAGAAGTCTGAGCAGGGGGCTTAGTCAGCCCCAGCATTTT	CARSLSRGLSQPQHF
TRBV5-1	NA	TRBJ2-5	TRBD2	TGCGCCAGCAGCATAACTAGCGGGACTAAAGAGACCCAGTACTTC	CASSITSGTKETQYF
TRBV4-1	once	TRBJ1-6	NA	TGCGCCAGCAGCCAAGATCGGGAGGATTCACCCCTCCACTTT	CASSQDREDSPLHF
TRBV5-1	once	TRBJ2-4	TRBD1	TGCGCCAGCAGCTTGGATCGGACAGGTTACCTAGCCAAAAACATTCAGTACTTC	CASSLDRTGYLAKNIQYF
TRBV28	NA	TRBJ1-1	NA	TGTGCCAGCAGCCCAACTGAGAACACTGAAGCTTTCTTT	CASSPTENTEAFF
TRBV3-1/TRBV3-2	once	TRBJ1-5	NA	TGTGCCAGCAGCCTTCAGGGGATGGGTCAGCCCCAGCATTTT	CASSLQGMGQPQHF
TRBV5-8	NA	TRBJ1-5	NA	TGTGCCAGCAACACACAGGTGCAGCAGCCCCAGCATTTT	CASNTQVQQPQHF
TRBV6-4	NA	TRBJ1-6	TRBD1	TGTGCCAGCAGGGGACAGGGAGGGAATTCACCCCTCCACTTT	CASRGQGGNSPLHF
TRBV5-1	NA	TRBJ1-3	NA	TGCGCCAGCAGCTTGGGGGGCGACTCTGGAAACACCATATATTTT	CASSLGGDSGNTIYF
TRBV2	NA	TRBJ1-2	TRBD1	TGTGCCAGCCGGGACAGGGCGGCCGGCTACACCTTC	CASRDRAAGYTF
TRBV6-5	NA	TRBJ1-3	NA	TGTGCCAGCAGCTCCATTCGGGGGAGTGGAAACACCATATATTTT	CASSSIRGSGNTIYF
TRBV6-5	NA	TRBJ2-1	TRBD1	TGTGCCAGCAGCAGGGGACAGGGGGGCTATGAGCAGTTCTTC	CASSRGQGGYEQFF
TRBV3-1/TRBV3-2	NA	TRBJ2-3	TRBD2	TGTGCCAGCAGCCTTCAACCGTCGACTAGCGGTTCAGATACGCAGTATTTT	CASSLQPSTSGSDTQYF
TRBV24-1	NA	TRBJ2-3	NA	TGTGCCACCAGTGATGCCCGTCGGGGGAGCACAGATACGCAGTATTTT	CATSDARRGSTDTQYF
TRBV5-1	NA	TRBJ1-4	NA	TGCGCCAGCAGCTTCAGGGCCAGTGGAGAAAAACTGTTTTTT	CASSFRASGEKLFF